This T cell receptor beta chain comes out of a study of patients and donors after allogeneic stem cell transplantation. This clonotype appeared many times. TCRdb reanalysed the RT-PCR reads using MiXCR and keeps one entry per CDR3 protein. Of 920,000 or so distinct CDR3 sequences listed, about a sixth are singletons. The TCR was taken from a human donor who was either an allogeneic HSCT recipient or a stem cell or donor lymphocyte infusion donor (not recorded which). It is not recorded whose cells these are; they may come from a transplant donor. The material sequenced was blood, either unsorted or a sorted T cell fraction (not recorded which).

CDR3 DNA sequence: TGCAGCGTTCCCCGTGGCAGTGAAGCTTTCTTT. It yields the protein CSVPRGSEAFF. The rearrangement uses TRBV29-1 and TRBJ1-1; unclear D gene. Germline assignment: CDR1 SQVTM and CDR2 ANQGSEA. This CDR3 has 11 residues. V lost 5 bases, J lost 7 bases, and 11 bases lay in between.